The sequence of this T cell receptor beta chain was determined in a study of metastatic and nonmetastatic thyroid tumors. Study summary: Comparative analysis of repertoires was undertaken across blood and tumor or nodule tissue obtained from malignant and benign thyroid patients. Study outcomes and limitations: Patients with malignant thyroid tumors reportedly had significantly higher TCR beta diversity than those with benign nodules, in blood and tumor.

Thyroid surgery had not been preceded by any treatment in any patient. A word on this clone: Its antigen remains unknown.

TCRdb called clones again from the PCR reads with MiXCR. The sample lists 20,000 to 25,000 clones; around a third were seen once. Germline assignment: CDR1 MNHNY and CDR2 SVGAGI (reference sequence). V gave up 0 bases and J gave up 2 bases, with 11 bases separating them. The CDR3 runs to 15 residues. The sample was blood. The origin of this receptor is a female donor with papillary thyroid cancer or a benign thyroid nodule (not recorded which). Some clones in this sample may be carry-over from other donors' samples. The rearrangement joins TRBV6-6 to TRBJ2-7, with a possible D match to TRBD2 (7 bases). The CDR3 region is CASSYSGGATYEQYF. CDR3 nucleotides: TGTGCCAGCAGTTACTCGGGGGGGGCGACCTACGAGCAGTACTTC.